This T cell receptor (beta chain) came from a study of human thymus T cells. Study-level results: Thymic and blood repertoires seemed to favor certain V and J genes. Related research reported highly overlapping thymic repertoires among unrelated individuals.

Libraries were prepared by immunoSEQ multiplex PCR; TCRdb keeps only in-frame clonotypes and omits some of them. The top ten clones hold 0.031% of a sample with 86,000 or so clones, approximately 97% of them seen once. As regards this clone: Its matching antigen is unknown.

Germline CDR1 WSHSY, CDR2 SAAADI. The CDR3 contains 16 residues. The J segment lost 5 bases and the V segment lost 6 bases, leaving 4 bases of the junction unmatched. Resections removed during corrective heart surgery provided the thymus tissue used. It was healthy Finnish infants having corrective surgery for congenital heart defects who were the donors. The receptor's source is a boy in the first two years of life with a congenital heart defect but otherwise immunologically healthy. The sequencing input was thymus tissue. The chain carries TRBV10-2 and TRBJ2-2; 15 nucleotides agree with TRBD2. The CDR3 DNA is TGCGCCAGCAGGAGGACTAGCGGGGGGGCGACCGGGGAGCTGTTTTTT. Its protein is CASRRTSGGATGELFF.